These T cell receptor beta chains were read from a single sample in a study of T cell repertoires in cytomegalovirus infection. No antigens are known for them. TCRdb re-analysed the reads in MiXCR, keeping a single row per CDR3 protein. The table records 110,000 to 150,000 distinct CDR3 sequences, about 32% of them present only once. Sequencing used CD8+ T cells from cultured PBMCs, obtained from culture after CMV antigen stimulation. These receptors were obtained from a human donor in good health (CMV status not recorded). Some clones in this sample may be carry-over from other donors' samples. Both conserved end residues are trimmed from each CDR3.

v_gene,j_gene,CDR3aa
TRBV7-2,TRBJ2-1,ASSWPVGQAYNEQF
TRBV7-9,TRBJ2-1,ASSRGQVAYNEQF
TRBV9,TRBJ2-1,ASSVVSGGYEQF
TRBV19,TRBJ2-7,ASSISNSGAGEQY
TRBV6-2/TRBV6-3,TRBJ2-7,ASSPSAGVSAYEQY
TRBV6-8,TRBJ1-1,ASSPGAMNTEAF
TRBV19,TRBJ2-5,ASSPGDQLQETQY
TRBV3-1,TRBJ2-3,ASSQDGGPSPDTQY
TRBV3-1,TRBJ2-7,ASSPELTGTSYEQY
TRBV6-1,TRBJ1-1,ASSDTGYTEAF
TRBV10-3,TRBJ2-3,AISGGQAGLY
TRBV6-6,TRBJ2-3,ASSYSSTSTDTQY
TRBV27,TRBJ2-3,ASSSFSGGAGTDTQY
TRBV5-1,TRBJ1-1,ASSPYGTGKSEAF
TRBV27,TRBJ1-1,ASSLSGGRTEAF
TRBV18,TRBJ2-1,ASSPRTGQGEGEQF
TRBV12-3/TRBV12-4,TRBJ1-2,ASSSTGLRYGYT
TRBV2,TRBJ1-1,ASGEGTEAF
TRBV5-1,TRBJ2-3,ASSWDRRTDTQY
TRBV27,TRBJ2-6,ASRLEGVGSGANVLT
TRBV19,TRBJ2-2,ASSIGTGETGELF
TRBV27,TRBJ1-1,ASSLGAATEAF
TRBV19,TRBJ2-1,AIDRDTGGGGSYNEQF
TRBV6-6,TRBJ2-5,ASSSIAGMAGGTQY
TRBV7-9,TRBJ2-3,ASTNQGASTDTQY
TRBV19,TRBJ2-2,ASSMDLNTGELF
TRBV28,TRBJ2-3,ASSTNPQEPDTQY
TRBV7-9,TRBJ2-5,ASSPILGVVGETQY
TRBV12-3/TRBV12-4,TRBJ1-1,ASSPTTGKGTEAF
TRBV5-6,TRBJ2-1,ASRPVAGTSGDDEQF
TRBV7-6,TRBJ2-1,ASSLASGVYNEQF
TRBV2,TRBJ2-7,ASSEAGDHLRYEQY
TRBV7-8,TRBJ1-2,ASSDSDRGKNYGYT
TRBV7-8,TRBJ1-1,ASSPRVGVHTEAF
TRBV4-1,TRBJ1-2,ASSQDRGSNYGYT
TRBV10-3,TRBJ1-3,AIFTGSGNTIY
TRBV2,TRBJ2-4,ASSEWQGNIQY
TRBV19,TRBJ2-7,ASSAQGSSYEQY
TRBV29-1,TRBJ2-1,SVVTPDENEQF
TRBV19,TRBJ2-3,ASSIGFAGGPTDTQY
TRBV6-5,TRBJ2-7,ASSPGQGAYYEQY
TRBV7-9,TRBJ1-5,ASSLEGKLNQPQH
TRBV28,TRBJ2-7,ASSLPGTVSYEQY
TRBV7-4,TRBJ2-3,ASSPRLQESTDTQY
TRBV2,TRBJ1-5,ASSESAGGQPQH
TRBV4-1,TRBJ1-1,ASRYYDGMNTEAF
TRBV7-9,TRBJ2-5,ASSLLTIQETQY